These 10 T cell receptor beta chains were sequenced from one sample in a study of beta chain features in type 1 diabetes. Whole-study results and caveats: Type 1 diabetes patients had moderately but significantly shorter TCRB CDR3s in all four CD4+ subsets.

No antigens are known for them. The sequenced template was cDNA made from the entire isolated RNA. Only in-frame clones appear in the TCRdb table, and some are missing; sequencing was by immunoSEQ multiplex PCR. The table lists approximately 160,000 clones, around 63% of them singletons. Sample: naive CD4+ T cells from blood. All receptors derive from a man aged 25 to 45 with type 1 diabetes.

The J gene is TRBJ1-2, the V gene TRBV29-1; tentative D call: TRBD1 (5 bases). Trimming left V 4 bases short and J 4 bases short, with 13 bases between. Per the germline V gene, CDR1 is SQVTM and CDR2 is ANQGSEA. This CDR3 has 13 residues. Written as DNA, the CDR3 is TGCAGCGTTGCAGGGATTGGGAGCTATGGCTACACCTTC. Its protein is CSVAGIGSYGYTF. The full variable domain, its missing parts supplied by reference TRBV29-1 and TRBJ1-2, is SAVISQKPSRDICQRGTSLTIQCQVDSQVTMMFWYRQQPGQSLTLIATANQGSEATYESGFVIDKFPISRPNLTFSTLTVSNMSPEDSSIYLCSVAGIGSYGYTFGSGTRLTVV.

The chain joins TRBV14 to TRBJ2-3; 8 nucleotides match TRBD1. Germline trimming cut 2 bases from V and 9 bases from J; bases unmatched to any gene: 4. The CDR3 sequence is 13 residues long. Germline values: CDR1 SGHDN, CDR2 FVKESK. CDR3 sequence (DNA): TGTGCCAGCAGCCAACCTCGACAGGGGACGCAGTATTTT. Protein sequence: CASSQPRQGTQYF.

The chain joins TRBV30 to TRBJ1-6, with D uncertain. Germline V gives CDR1 GTSNPN, CDR2 SVGIG (reference sequence). With 2 bases removed from V and 3 bases from J, the gap between germline ends came to 11 bases. This CDR3 is 15 amino acids long. CDR3 DNA: TGTGCCTGGAGTAAAGGCAGAAACTATAATTCACCCCTCCACTTT. Amino acid sequence: CAWSKGRNYNSPLHF.

The chain employs TRBV21-1 and TRBJ2-7; the table's D gene call, TRBD1, was not cross checked with the DNA. TRBV21-1 is tagged as a pseudogene. The CDR3 runs 15 residues. DNA of the CDR3: TGTGCCAGCAGCAAAGTTCCAGGGGGCTTCTACGAGCAGTACTTC. This codes for CASSKVPGGFYEQYF.

On this clone itself: A junction end diverges from the germline sequence, so it may reflect a read error. The chain has TRBV7-9 and TRBJ2-3; a possible D gene is TRBD1 (6 bases). CDR3 length equals 12 residues. Per germline, CDR1 SEHNR and CDR2 FQNEAQ (reference sequence). CDR3 amino acids: CASSSGQTPWDF. CDR3 DNA: TGTGCCAGCAGTTCCGGACAGACCCCGTGGGATTTT.

The chain carries TRBV29-1 and TRBJ2-5; TRBD1 aligns across 7 bases. Germline V gene data show CDR1 as SQVTM and CDR2 as ANQGSEA. The CDR3 length is 17 residues. V dropped 7 bases and J dropped 4; count of bases not matched to a gene: 21. CDR3 bases: TGCAGCGCAGAGGATTGGGACAGTTCGAAGGGGCCAGAGACCCAGTACTTC. The encoded protein is CSAEDWDSSKGPETQYF.

The chain joins TRBV11-2 to TRBJ2-7; possible D gene TRBD1, 6 bases. The CDR3 runs to 16 residues. Germline loops: CDR1 SGHAT, CDR2 FQNNGV. V lost 1 base and J lost 0, with 13 bases in between. Written as DNA, the CDR3 is TGTGCCAGCAGCTTAGGGTATGCCAGGGGCTCCTACGAGCAGTACTTC. It yields the protein CASSLGYARGSYEQYF.

V usage is TRBV2 and J usage is TRBJ1-2; D not resolved. CDR3 length equals 12 residues. Trimming left V 6 bases short and J 1 base short, with 6 bases between. Germline assignment: CDR1 SNHLY and CDR2 FYNNEI. This CDR3 is CASRQRNYGYTF. CDR3 bases: TGTGCCAGCAGACAGCGTAACTATGGCTACACCTTC.

This clone was seen a handful of times. This chain links TRBV9 with TRBJ2-5; the D gene is possibly TRBD1 (7 bases). The CDR3 runs 10 residues. The germline gives CDR1 SGDLS, CDR2 YYNGEE. Trimming left V 7 bases short and J 7 bases short, with 8 bases between. DNA of the CDR3: TGTGCCAGCCAGGGGGGGACCCAGTACTTC. As protein: CASQGGTQYF. The variable domain in full, with the rest retrieved from reference TRBV9 and TRBJ2-5, is DSGVTQTPKHLITATGQRVTLRCSPRSGDLSVYWYQQSLDQGLQFLIQYYNGEERAKGNILERFSAQQFPDLHSELNLSSLELGDSALYFCASQGGTQYFGPGTRLLVL.

This chain uses TRBV29-1 with TRBJ2-7, with D possibly matching TRBD2 (6 bases). The CDR3 extends over 12 amino acids. V was trimmed by 7 bases and J by 5 bases, leaving 15 bases between them. The germline V gene has CDR1 SQVTM and CDR2 ANQGSEA. The CDR3 nucleotides read TGCAGCGCCTCAATGTCGGGAGACGAGCAGTACTTC. This gives the protein CSASMSGDEQYF.